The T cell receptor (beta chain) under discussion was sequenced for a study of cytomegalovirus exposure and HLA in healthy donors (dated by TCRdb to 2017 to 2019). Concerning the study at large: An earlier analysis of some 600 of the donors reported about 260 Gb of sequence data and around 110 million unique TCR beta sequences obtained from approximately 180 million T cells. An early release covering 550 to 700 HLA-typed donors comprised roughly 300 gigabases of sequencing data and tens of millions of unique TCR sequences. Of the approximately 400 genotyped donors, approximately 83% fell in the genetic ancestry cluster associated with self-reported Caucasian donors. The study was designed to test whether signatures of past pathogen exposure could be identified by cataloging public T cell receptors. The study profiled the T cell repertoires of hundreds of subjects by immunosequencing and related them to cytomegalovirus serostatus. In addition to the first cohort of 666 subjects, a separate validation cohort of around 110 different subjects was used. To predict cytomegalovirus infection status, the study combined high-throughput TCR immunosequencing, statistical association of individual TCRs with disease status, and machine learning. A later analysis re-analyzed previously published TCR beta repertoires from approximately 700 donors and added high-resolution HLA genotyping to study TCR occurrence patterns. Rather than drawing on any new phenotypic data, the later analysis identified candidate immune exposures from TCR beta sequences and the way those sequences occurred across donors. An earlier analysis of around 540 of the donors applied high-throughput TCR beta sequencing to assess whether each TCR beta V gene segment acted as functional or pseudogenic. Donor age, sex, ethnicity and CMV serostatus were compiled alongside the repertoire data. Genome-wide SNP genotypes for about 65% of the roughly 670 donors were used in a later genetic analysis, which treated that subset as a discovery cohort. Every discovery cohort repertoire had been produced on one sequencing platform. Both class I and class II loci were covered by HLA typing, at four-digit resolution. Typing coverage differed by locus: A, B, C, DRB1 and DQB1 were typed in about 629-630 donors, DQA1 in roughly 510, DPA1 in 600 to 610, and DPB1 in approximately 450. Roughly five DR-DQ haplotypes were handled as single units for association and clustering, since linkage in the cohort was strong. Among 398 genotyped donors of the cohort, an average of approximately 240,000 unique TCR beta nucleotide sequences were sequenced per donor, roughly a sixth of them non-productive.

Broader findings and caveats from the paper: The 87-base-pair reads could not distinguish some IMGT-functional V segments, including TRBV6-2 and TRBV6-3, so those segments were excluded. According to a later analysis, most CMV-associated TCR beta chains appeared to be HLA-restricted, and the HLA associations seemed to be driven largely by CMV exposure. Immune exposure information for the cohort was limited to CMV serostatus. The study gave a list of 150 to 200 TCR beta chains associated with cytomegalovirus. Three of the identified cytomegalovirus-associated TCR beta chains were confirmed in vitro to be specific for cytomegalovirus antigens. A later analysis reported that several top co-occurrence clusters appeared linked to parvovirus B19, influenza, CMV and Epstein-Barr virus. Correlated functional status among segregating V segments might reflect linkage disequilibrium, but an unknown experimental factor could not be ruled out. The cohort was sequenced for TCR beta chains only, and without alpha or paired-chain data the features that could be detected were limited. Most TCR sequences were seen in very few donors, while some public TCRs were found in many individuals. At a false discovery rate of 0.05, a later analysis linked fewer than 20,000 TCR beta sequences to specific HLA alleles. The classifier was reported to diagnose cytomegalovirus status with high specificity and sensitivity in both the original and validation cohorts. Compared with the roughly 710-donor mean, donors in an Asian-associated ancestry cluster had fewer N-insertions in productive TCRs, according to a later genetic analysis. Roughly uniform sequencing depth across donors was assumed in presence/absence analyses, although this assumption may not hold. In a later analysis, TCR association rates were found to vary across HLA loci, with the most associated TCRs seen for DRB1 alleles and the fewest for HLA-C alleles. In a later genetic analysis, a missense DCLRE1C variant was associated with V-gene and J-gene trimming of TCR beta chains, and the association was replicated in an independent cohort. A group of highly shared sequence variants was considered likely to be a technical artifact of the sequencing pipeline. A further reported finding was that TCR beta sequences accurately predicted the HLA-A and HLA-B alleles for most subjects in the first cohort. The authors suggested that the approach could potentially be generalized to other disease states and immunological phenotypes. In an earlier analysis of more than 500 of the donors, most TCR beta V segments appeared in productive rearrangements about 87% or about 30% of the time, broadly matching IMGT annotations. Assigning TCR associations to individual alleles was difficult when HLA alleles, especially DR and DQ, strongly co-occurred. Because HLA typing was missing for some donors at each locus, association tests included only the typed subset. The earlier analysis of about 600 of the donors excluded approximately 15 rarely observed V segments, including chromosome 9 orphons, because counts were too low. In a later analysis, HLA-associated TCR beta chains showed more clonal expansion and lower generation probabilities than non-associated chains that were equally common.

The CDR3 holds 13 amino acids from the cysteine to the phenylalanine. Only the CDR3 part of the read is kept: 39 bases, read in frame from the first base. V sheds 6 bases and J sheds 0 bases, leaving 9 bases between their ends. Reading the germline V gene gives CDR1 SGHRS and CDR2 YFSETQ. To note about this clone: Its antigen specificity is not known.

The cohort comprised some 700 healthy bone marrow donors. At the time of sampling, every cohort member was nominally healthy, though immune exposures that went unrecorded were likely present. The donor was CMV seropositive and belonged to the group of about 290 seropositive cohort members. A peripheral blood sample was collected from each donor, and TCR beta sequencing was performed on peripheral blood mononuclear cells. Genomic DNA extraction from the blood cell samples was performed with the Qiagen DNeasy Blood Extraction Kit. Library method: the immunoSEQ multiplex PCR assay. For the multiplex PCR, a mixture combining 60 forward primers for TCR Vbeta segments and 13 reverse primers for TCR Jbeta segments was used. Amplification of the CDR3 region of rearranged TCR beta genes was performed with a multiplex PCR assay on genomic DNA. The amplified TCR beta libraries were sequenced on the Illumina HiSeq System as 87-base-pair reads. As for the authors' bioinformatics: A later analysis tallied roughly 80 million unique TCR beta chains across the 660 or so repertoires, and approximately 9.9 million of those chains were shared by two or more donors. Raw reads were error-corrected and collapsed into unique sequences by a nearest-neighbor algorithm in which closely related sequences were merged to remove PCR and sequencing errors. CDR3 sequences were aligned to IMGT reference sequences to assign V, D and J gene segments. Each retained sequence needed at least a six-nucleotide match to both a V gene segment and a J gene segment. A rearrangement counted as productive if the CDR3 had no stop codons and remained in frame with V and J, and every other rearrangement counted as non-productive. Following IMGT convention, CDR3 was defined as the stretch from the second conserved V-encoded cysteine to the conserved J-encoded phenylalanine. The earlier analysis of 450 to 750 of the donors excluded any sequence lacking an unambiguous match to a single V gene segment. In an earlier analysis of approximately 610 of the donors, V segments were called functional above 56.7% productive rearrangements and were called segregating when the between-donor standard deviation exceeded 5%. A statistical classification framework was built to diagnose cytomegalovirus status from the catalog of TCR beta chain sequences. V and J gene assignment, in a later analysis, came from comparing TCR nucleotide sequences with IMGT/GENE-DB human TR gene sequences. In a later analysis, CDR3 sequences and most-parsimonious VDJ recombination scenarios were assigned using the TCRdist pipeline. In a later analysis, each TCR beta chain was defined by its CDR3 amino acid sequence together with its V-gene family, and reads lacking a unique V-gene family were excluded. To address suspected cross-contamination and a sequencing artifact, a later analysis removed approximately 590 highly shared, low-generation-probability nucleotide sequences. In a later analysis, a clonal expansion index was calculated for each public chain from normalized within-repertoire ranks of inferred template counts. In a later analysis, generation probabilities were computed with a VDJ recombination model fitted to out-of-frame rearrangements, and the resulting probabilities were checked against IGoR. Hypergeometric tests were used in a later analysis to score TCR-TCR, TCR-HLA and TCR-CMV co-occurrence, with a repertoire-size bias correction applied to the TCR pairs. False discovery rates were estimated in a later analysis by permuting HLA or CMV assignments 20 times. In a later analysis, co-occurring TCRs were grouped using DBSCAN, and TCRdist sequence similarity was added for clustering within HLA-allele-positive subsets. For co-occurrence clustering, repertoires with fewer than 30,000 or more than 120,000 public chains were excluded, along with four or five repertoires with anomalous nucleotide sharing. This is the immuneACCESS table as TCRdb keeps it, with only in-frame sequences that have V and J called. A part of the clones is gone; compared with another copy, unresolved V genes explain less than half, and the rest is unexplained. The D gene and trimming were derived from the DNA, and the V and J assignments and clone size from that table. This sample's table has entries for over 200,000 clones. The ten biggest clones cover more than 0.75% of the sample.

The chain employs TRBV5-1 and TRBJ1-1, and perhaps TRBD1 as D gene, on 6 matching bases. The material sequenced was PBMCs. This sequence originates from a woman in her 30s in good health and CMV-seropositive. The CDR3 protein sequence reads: CASTWDMNTEAFF. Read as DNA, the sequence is TGCGCCAGCACCTGGGACATGAACACTGAAGCTTTCTTT.